This T cell receptor (beta chain) was sequenced for a study of PD-L1 blockade in urothelial cancer. Study details: Median T cell yield per blood sample was over 130,000 cells. Broader study findings: It was durable-benefit patients whose tumor-associated blood clones expanded more at 3 weeks.

Per the germline V gene, CDR1 is SGHRS and CDR2 is YFSETQ. Trimming left V 1 base short and J 4 bases short, with 8 bases between. The CDR3 is 14 residues long. Some clones are missing from TCRdb's copy, which holds only in-frame ones; the method was immunoSEQ multiplex PCR. The sample consists of 70,000 to 80,000 clones, around 85% of them appearing once. Time point defined: pretreatment peripheral blood. For this clone: Antigen specificity is unknown.

The rearrangement joins TRBV5-1 to TRBJ2-2; possibly TRBD2 for D (5 bases). The source of this sequence is a man aged 35 to 55 with urothelial cancer. The input for sequencing was PBMCs, taken around atezolizumab (anti-PD-L1) treatment. CDR3 nucleotides: TGCGCCAGCAGCTTGAGCGGACGCACCGGGGAGCTGTTTTTT. Residues: CASSLSGRTGELFF.